Sample share makes the clone carrying this T cell receptor beta chain medium-sized. The sample belongs to a study of response to subunit inactivated influenza vaccine. The CDR3 consists of 15 residues. Germline CDR1 and CDR2: SQVTM and ANQGSEA. Trimming removed 2 bases from V and 1 base from J, with 11 bases in between. TCRdb re-called the RT-PCR reads through MiXCR, storing one row per CDR3 protein. Found here are 170,000 or so distinct CDR3 sequences, approximately 11% of them singletons; the top ten hold roughly 36%. This TCR was sampled from a man aged 45-69 years who received an inactivated influenza vaccine. The chain carries TRBV29-1 and TRBJ2-2; possibly TRBD2 for D (6 bases). The sequences come from CD8+ T cells sorted from PBMCs, collected roughly 24 months after vaccination. The CDR3 protein is CSVEFRLGNTGELFF. Here the CDR3 DNA reads TGCAGCGTTGAATTCCGACTAGGGAACACCGGGGAGCTGTTTTTT.